The clone carrying this T cell receptor (beta chain) was recorded a few times. These data originate in a study of blood T cells in healthy people across ages. Next came a second PCR, run for about 6 to 12 cycles, which used a sample-barcoded 5' primer along with a J-beta primer mix. In TCRdb, the 5' RACE reads were re-called with MiXCR into one record per CDR3 protein. The table has about a million distinct CDR3 sequences, 45% to 60% seen once. Sequences were obtained from blood. The sequence came from a woman aged 55-70 years in good health.

In DNA form, the CDR3 reads TGTGCCAGCAGGGAGGACAGGGGAGTCCACAATGAGCAGTTCTTC. This sequence encodes CASREDRGVHNEQFF. This chain links TRBV6-5 with TRBJ2-1; 9 bases are a match to TRBD1. Germline CDR1 MNHEY, CDR2 SVGAGI. CDR3 length: 15 amino acids. With 6 bases clipped from V and 5 bases from J, the junction kept 8 bases outside the gene matches.